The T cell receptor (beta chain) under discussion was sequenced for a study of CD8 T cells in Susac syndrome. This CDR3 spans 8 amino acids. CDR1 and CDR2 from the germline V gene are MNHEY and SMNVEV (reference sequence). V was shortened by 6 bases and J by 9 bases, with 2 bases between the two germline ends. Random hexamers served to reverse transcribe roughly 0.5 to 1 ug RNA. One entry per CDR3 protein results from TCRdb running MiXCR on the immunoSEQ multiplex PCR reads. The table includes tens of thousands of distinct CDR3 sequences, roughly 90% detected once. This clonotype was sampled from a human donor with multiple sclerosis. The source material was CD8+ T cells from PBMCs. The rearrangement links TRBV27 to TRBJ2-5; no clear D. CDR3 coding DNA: TGTGCCAGCAGACCCCAGTACTTC. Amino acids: CASRPQYF.